The 20 T cell receptor beta chains in this list originate from one sample, sequenced in a study of cytomegalovirus exposure and HLA in healthy donors. PCR amplification relied on 60 Vbeta primers (plus 13 Jbeta primers). The assay was immunoSEQ multiplex PCR, and TCRdb's table has in-frame clones only and misses some. The sample has over 85,000 clones, more than 70% seen once; the top ten hold around 2.9%. The specimen sequenced was PBMCs. The source is a woman aged 55-75 years in good health and CMV-seropositive.

This rearrangement joins TRBV5-4 to TRBJ2-7; 8 nucleotides align to TRBD2. The CDR3 spans 14 residues. V shed 1 base, J shed 5 bases, and the junction held 5 bases outside the gene matches. Germline CDR1 reads SGHNT; CDR2 reads YYREEE (reference sequence). The CDR3 DNA is TGTGCCAGCAGCTTGTATAGCGGGACACACGAGCAGTACTTC. Translating it yields CASSLYSGTHEQYF.

Details on this clone: Without the conserved terminal phenylalanine or tryptophan, this CDR3 likely stems from a read error. The J gene is TRBJ1-6, the V gene TRBV6-5; 7 bases are a match to TRBD1. Trimming cost V 6 bases and J 5 bases; bases outside gene matches: 4. This CDR3 contains 14 residues. Per germline, CDR1 MNHEY and CDR2 SVGAGI. The CDR3 sequence: CASRAGGNNSPLHS. The DNA of the CDR3 is TGTGCCAGCAGGGCAGGGGGAAATAATTCACCCCTCCACTCT.

This clone was counted once. One end of the junction varies from germline; a read error may be responsible. V is TRBV7-9 and J is TRBJ1-4; D might be TRBD1 (5 bases). The CDR3 has 14 amino acids. CDR1 and CDR2 (germline): SEHNR, FQNEAQ (reference sequence). The CDR3 sequence is CSSSFRGGDEKLFF. In DNA, the CDR3 is TGTTCCAGCAGCTTCCGGGGGGGGGATGAAAAACTGTTTTTT.

The rearrangement uses TRBV5-1 and TRBJ2-3; maybe TRBD2 (6 bases). The V and J ends lost 6 bases and 2 bases respectively, with 16 bases between them. Germline-derived CDR1 and CDR2 are SGHRS and YFSETQ. This CDR3 spans 15 amino acids. The CDR3: CASNEAGFVTDTQYF. CDR3 DNA sequence: TGCGCCAGCAATGAGGCGGGATTCGTCACAGATACGCAGTATTTT.

The chain links TRBV5-1 to TRBJ1-2; tentative D call: TRBD1 (6 bases). This CDR3 has 14 amino acids. Germline V lookup: CDR1 SGHRS, CDR2 YFSETQ. Trimming shortened V by 3 bases and J by 9 bases, and 18 bases separated the two germline ends. CDR3 nucleotide sequence: TGCGCCAGCAGCTCGCTGCAGGGGAGTAGGAGCTACACCTTC. Translation: CASSSLQGSRSYTF.

This clone was seen at least ten times. The V call is TRBV7-6, the J call TRBJ1-2, with 9 bases identical to TRBD1. The V and J ends lost 1 base and 5 bases, in that order; junction bases with no gene match: 5. CDR1 is SGHVS, CDR2 FNYEAQ, per germline. The CDR3 is 15 amino acids. For the CDR3, the DNA is TGTGCCAGCAGCTTAGAGGGACAGGGAACATATGGCTACACCTTC. This sequence encodes CASSLEGQGTYGYTF.

V is TRBV9 and J is TRBJ2-1; TRBD2 matches at 13 bases. The CDR3 is 16 amino acids. CDR1 is SGDLS and CDR2 is YYNGEE in the germline V gene. The J segment lost 4 bases and the V segment lost 4 bases, leaving 5 bases of the junction unmatched. Here the CDR3 reads CASSPRTSGGYNEQFF. CDR3 DNA sequence: TGTGCCAGCAGCCCCAGGACTAGCGGGGGATACAATGAGCAGTTCTTC.

The chain combines TRBV4-1 with TRBJ2-1; D gene unclear. The germline gives CDR1 MGHRA, CDR2 YSYEKL. The CDR3 contains 13 residues. The V end was cut by 4 bases, the J end by 5 bases, with 9 bases between. Here the CDR3 DNA reads TGCGCCAGCAGCCCCCGACTCGACAATGAGCAGTTCTTC. The encoded protein is CASSPRLDNEQFF.

Concerning this clone itself: Relative to the germline gene, one junction end is altered; a read error may explain this. The chain joins TRBV19 to TRBJ2-1, with TRBD2 matching over 10 bases. The CDR3 length is 13 residues. Germline V gives CDR1 LNHDA, CDR2 SQIVND (reference sequence). CDR3 sequence: CASSIRPSGGPLF. CDR3 DNA sequence: TGTGCCAGTAGTATTCGGCCTAGCGGGGGACCCCTCTTC.

The V and J genes are TRBV10-1 and TRBJ2-2; D perhaps matches TRBD1 (5 bases). Trimming cost V 6 bases and J 3 bases, with 11 bases left between them. The V gene's germline CDR1 is WNHNN and CDR2 SYGVQD (reference sequence). The CDR3 has 14 residues. CDR3 in amino acids: CASSPQGDTGELFF. CDR3 coding DNA: TGCGCCAGCAGCCCCCAAGGGGACACCGGGGAGCTGTTTTTT.

This sequence joins TRBV2 and TRBJ2-7; TRBD1 aligns across 8 bases. Germline assignment: CDR1 SNHLY and CDR2 FYNNEI. Trimming at V came to 5 bases and at J to 3 bases, leaving 6 bases not matched to a gene. This CDR3 comprises 14 residues. Written as DNA, the CDR3 is TGTGCCAGCAGTCCGGCCAGGGGGCTCTACGAGCAGTACTTC. It encodes CASSPARGLYEQYF. The variable domain in full, completed from reference TRBV2 and TRBJ2-7, reads EPEVTQTPSHQVTQMGQEVILRCVPISNHLYFYWYRQILGQKVEFLVSFYNNEISEKSEIFDDQFSVERPDGSNFTLKIRSTKLEDSAMYFCASSPARGLYEQYFGPGTRLTVT.

In this sample, this clone turned up a few times. The chain links TRBV7-9 to TRBJ1-4, with 9 bases aligning to TRBD1. Germline CDR1 SEHNR, CDR2 FQNEAQ (reference sequence). The ends lost 5 bases at V and 11 bases at J; junction bases unmatched: 6. There are 13 residues in the CDR3. CDR3 DNA sequence: TGTGCCAGCAGCCCGGGACAGGGCTGGAAACTGTTTTTT. The encoded protein is CASSPGQGWKLFF. The entire variable domain, with the rest obtained from reference TRBV7-9 and TRBJ1-4, is as follows: DTGVSQNPRHKITKRGQNVTFRCDPISEHNRLYWYRQTLGQGPEFLTYFQNEAQLEKSRLLSDRFSAERPKGSFSTLEIQRTEQGDSAMYLCASSPGQGWKLFFGSGTQLSVL.

This CDR3 is CASSLIPQGSEAFF. The CDR3 DNA reads TGTGCCAGCAGCTTAATCCCCCAGGGGTCTGAAGCTTTCTTT. The rearrangement links TRBV7-3 to TRBJ1-1; perhaps TRBD1 as D (6 bases). Deletions cut 1 base from V and 6 bases from J, with 12 bases between. In germline, CDR1 is SGHTA, CDR2 FQGTGA. CDR3 size: 14 residues.

There are a few counts of this clone. The J gene is TRBJ1-1, the V gene TRBV28, with a tentative D call TRBD1 (5 bases). Per germline, CDR1 MDHEN and CDR2 SYDVKM. CDR3 length: 13 amino acids. Deletions cut 8 bases from V and 0 bases from J, with 10 bases between. The CDR3 region has the DNA TGTGCCAGCTGGGGACTCTTGAACACTGAAGCTTTCTTT. This gives the protein CASWGLLNTEAFF.

The V call is TRBV19, the J call TRBJ1-1; TRBD1 matches 9 bases. The trim removed 7 bases at V and 5 bases at J, leaving 5 bases unmatched. Germline lookup yields CDR1 LNHDA and CDR2 SQIVND (reference sequence). There are 13 residues in the CDR3. The CDR3 sequence: CASIHRGRTEAFF. CDR3 coding DNA: TGTGCCAGTATCCACAGGGGGCGGACTGAAGCTTTCTTT.

This clone was counted a single time. At one end, the junction sequence differs from germline, possibly due to a read error. This sequence joins TRBV7-9 and TRBJ2-1; 11 bases map to TRBD2. Germline V gives CDR1 SEHNR, CDR2 FQNEAQ (reference sequence). This CDR3 comprises 18 residues. The CDR3 sequence is CSSSLPLRLAGYINEQFF. DNA of the CDR3: TGTTCCAGCAGCTTACCCCTTCGACTAGCGGGATATATCAATGAGCAGTTCTTC.

On this clone: One end of the junction does not line up with germline, which may come from a read error. The chain recombines TRBV10-3 with TRBJ1-2, with TRBD1 as a possible D gene (6 bases). CDR1 is ENHRY, CDR2 SYGVKD, per germline. The CDR3 totals 15 residues. The CDR3 DNA follows: TGTGCCATCAGTGAGTCGGGCGGGGGCCCGGCGATATTATTATTT. Protein product: CAISESGGGPAILLF.

The chain couples TRBV18 to TRBJ2-5, with 10 bases identical to TRBD2. The J segment lost 2 bases and the V segment lost 3 bases, leaving 9 bases of the junction unmatched. The CDR3 covers 17 residues. Germline V lookup: CDR1 KGHSH, CDR2 LQKENI. CDR3 bases: TGTGCCAGCTCACCTCGGGGTAGCGGGAGGCAACAAGAGACCCAGTACTTC. This sequence encodes CASSPRGSGRQQETQYF.

There are a few counts of this clone. V usage is TRBV7-2 and J usage is TRBJ2-4, with 7 bases identical to TRBD2. Germline V gene lookup returns CDR1 SGHTA and CDR2 FQGNSA. With 0 bases clipped from V and 0 bases from J, the junction kept 8 bases outside the gene matches. The CDR3 is 18 residues long. The CDR3 bases are TGTGCCAGCAGCTTAGCGGGAGGGCCTTCGATAGCCAAAAACATTCAGTACTTC. Translating it yields CASSLAGGPSIAKNIQYF.

This sequence joins TRBV5-4 and TRBJ2-7; 9 bases map to TRBD2. Trimming at V came to 0 bases and at J to 2 bases, leaving 15 bases not matched to a gene. CDR3 size: 19 residues. CDR1 is SGHNT and CDR2 is YYREEE in the germline V gene (reference sequence). CDR3 sequence: CASSLVWGSSAGGTYEQYF. CDR3 bases: TGTGCCAGCAGCTTGGTTTGGGGTAGTTCAGCGGGAGGAACCTACGAGCAGTACTTC.